A single sample is the source of the 29 T cell receptor beta chains below, sequenced in a study of identifying expanded T cells in peripheral blood. Measured with immunoSEQ multiplex PCR; TCRdb has only the in-frame clones, and not every one. The table includes 100,000 to 150,000 clones, approximately 88% detected once. The sample taken for sequencing was blood. These receptors all stem from a person aged 18 to 70 in good health.

The chain has TRBV7-2 and TRBJ1-2, with D maybe TRBD1 (6 bases). From germline, CDR1 is SGHTA and CDR2 FQGNSA. V was shortened by 5 bases and J by 7 bases, with 23 bases between the two germline ends. The CDR3 contains 16 residues. In DNA, the CDR3 is TGTGCCAGCAGCCAAACCCCCTCGGGGGGCAGAGGTGGCTACACCTTC. Amino acid sequence: CASSQTPSGGRGGYTF.

This clone was seen a single time. The rearrangement uses TRBV29-1 and TRBJ2-5; no clear D gene. In germline, CDR1 is SQVTM, CDR2 ANQGSEA. V lost 6 bases, J lost 2 bases, and 4 bases lay in between. This CDR3 is built from 10 residues. Here the CDR3 reads CSVDQETQYF. The CDR3 DNA follows: TGCAGCGTGGATCAAGAGACCCAGTACTTC.

This clone was seen a few times. The chain joins TRBV11-2 to TRBJ1-5; no definite D call. This CDR3 is built from 13 residues. CDR1 is SGHAT and CDR2 is FQNNGV in the germline V gene. V shed 5 bases and J shed 0 bases, with 5 bases lying between them. CDR3 sequence reads: CASSVNSNQPQHF. The DNA for the CDR3 is TGTGCCAGCAGCGTTAATAGCAATCAGCCCCAGCATTTT.

This clone was observed a single time. V gene TRBV4-3 combines with J gene TRBJ2-3; TRBD1 agrees at 8 bases. The CDR3 has 18 amino acids. The germline gives CDR1 LGHNA, CDR2 YSLEER. V lost 0 bases and J lost 5; bases outside the gene matches: 13. DNA for the CDR3: TGCGCCAGCAGCCAAGAAACTTCCGGGACAGGAGGAATAGATACGCAGTATTTT. It translates to CASSQETSGTGGIDTQYF.

The chain is built from TRBV29-1 and TRBJ2-5; TRBD1 or TRBD2 may be the D gene (5 bases each). The CDR3 is 13 amino acids. Germline CDR1 SQVTM, CDR2 ANQGSEA. Trimming removed 4 bases at V and 3 bases at J, with 12 bases between. CDR3 sequence reads: CSVARGAEETQYF. CDR3 coding DNA: TGCAGCGTTGCTCGAGGGGCTGAAGAGACCCAGTACTTC.

This clone was seen repeatedly, ten times or more. This chain uses TRBV19 with TRBJ2-6; unclear D gene. Germline CDR1 reads LNHDA; CDR2 reads SQIVND (reference sequence). The CDR3 runs 16 residues. Trimming shortened V by 5 bases and J by 0 bases, and 11 bases separated the two germline ends. CDR3 DNA: TGTGCCAGTAGTTCCCACTCGAGCTCTGGGGCCAACGTCCTGACTTTC. Translating gives CASSSHSSSGANVLTF.

V usage is TRBV5-1 and J usage is TRBJ1-4, with TRBD1 as a possible D gene (6 bases). The CDR3 totals 15 residues. CDR1 is SGHRS and CDR2 is YFSETQ in the germline V gene. Trimming removed 5 bases from V and 11 bases from J, with 22 bases in between. The CDR3 region is CASRPFSSGEQKLFF. The DNA for the CDR3 is TGCGCCAGCAGACCCTTTTCTTCAGGGGAGCAGAAACTGTTTTTT. The whole variable domain, remainder taken from reference TRBV5-1 and TRBJ1-4, is KAGVTQTPRYLIKTRGQQVTLSCSPISGHRSVSWYQQTPGQGLQFLFEYFSETQRNKGNFPGRFSGRQFSNSRSEMNVSTLELGDSALYLCASRPFSSGEQKLFFGSGTQLSVL.

The gene calls are TRBV11-2 and TRBJ2-7; 10 nucleotides line up with TRBD1. The V and J ends lost 2 bases and 3 bases, in that order; junction bases with no gene match: 7. The length of the CDR3 is 16 residues. Germline CDR1 SGHAT, CDR2 FQNNGV. The CDR3, as DNA: TGTGCCAGCAGCTTAATGCCGGGACAGGGGATCTACGAGCAGTACTTC. Protein: CASSLMPGQGIYEQYF.

The chain links TRBV9 to TRBJ1-1, with 7 positions matching TRBD1. Looked up from germline, CDR1 is SGDLS and CDR2 is YYNGEE. The V segment lost 4 bases and the J segment 2 bases; nucleotides outside the gene matches: 5. This CDR3 is built from 14 residues. The CDR3 DNA reads as TGTGCCAGCAGCCCCGGGACAGCAAACACTGAAGCTTTCTTT. Translated: CASSPGTANTEAFF.

This sequence joins TRBV6-5 and TRBJ2-1; 12 bases line up with TRBD2. CDR3 length: 16 residues. Germline V gene sequence: CDR1 MNHEY, CDR2 SVGAGI. J gave up 7 bases and V 1 base, and 5 bases lay outside the gene matches. The CDR3 is CASSYLTTSGSNEQFF. The CDR3 DNA reads as TGTGCCAGCAGTTACTTAACGACTAGCGGGAGTAATGAGCAGTTCTTC.

This clone was recorded only once. This rearrangement joins TRBV5-6 to TRBJ2-3; D is unclear. The CDR3 extends over 13 amino acids. Trimming removed 0 bases from V and 1 base from J, with 3 bases in between. The germline V gene has CDR1 SGHDT and CDR2 YYEEEE. CDR3 residues: CASSLGGTDTQYF. Here the CDR3 DNA reads TGTGCCAGCAGCTTGGGCGGCACAGATACGCAGTATTTT.

This clone was recorded once. The gene calls are TRBV7-9 and TRBJ2-5, with a tentative D call TRBD2 (6 bases). CDR1 and CDR2 (germline): SEHNR, FQNEAQ (reference sequence). CDR3 length: 16 residues. V shed 1 base and J shed 5 bases, with 17 bases lying between them. The CDR3 DNA sequence: TGTGCCAGCAGCTTAGGGGAGGTCCTTTCACTGGAGACCCAGTACTTC. Translating gives CASSLGEVLSLETQYF.

V usage is TRBV6-1 and J usage is TRBJ1-3; a weak D match, TRBD1 (6 bases). The V gene's germline CDR1 is MNHNS and CDR2 SASEGT. The CDR3 is 15 residues long. Deletions cut 3 bases from V and 0 bases from J, with 9 bases between. CDR3 DNA sequence: TGTGCCAGCAGTGAGGGGGCTTACTCTGGAAACACCATATATTTT. This encodes CASSEGAYSGNTIYF.

The chain employs TRBV11-2 and TRBJ1-1; the D is unclear. Trimming left V 6 bases short and J 5 bases short, with 4 bases between. Germline V gene lookup returns CDR1 SGHAT and CDR2 FQNNGV. CDR3 size: 10 residues. CDR3 nucleotide sequence: TGTGCCAGCAGGGGAACTGAAGCTTTCTTT. Translation gives CASRGTEAFF.

In its sample, this clone was seen a few times. The chain is built from TRBV10-2 and TRBJ2-2; TRBD1 matches at 10 bases. After removal of 0 bases from V and 6 bases from J, the junction contained 1 base not matched to a gene. CDR1 WSHSY and CDR2 SAAADI come from the germline V gene. This CDR3 comprises 15 residues. CDR3 coding DNA: TGCGCCAGCAGTGAGTCCGGGACAGGGGCCGGGGAGCTGTTTTTT. This sequence encodes CASSESGTGAGELFF.

The V gene is TRBV5-1, the J gene TRBJ1-6, with unresolved D. The CDR3 is 13 residues long. Germline CDR1 reads SGHRS; CDR2 reads YFSETQ. V shed 0 bases and J shed 9 bases, with 7 bases lying between them. The CDR3 loop reads CASSLGDGSPLHF. The CDR3 region has the DNA TGCGCCAGCAGCTTGGGGGATGGTTCACCCCTCCACTTT.

The V and J genes are TRBV7-9 and TRBJ1-2; D is unclear. Trimming left V 2 bases short and J 6 bases short, with 10 bases between. Germline-derived CDR1 and CDR2 are SEHNR and FQNEAQ (reference sequence). There are 13 residues in the CDR3. The CDR3 here is CASSLTRANGYTF. CDR3 DNA sequence: TGTGCCAGCAGCTTAACGCGGGCAAATGGCTACACCTTC.

V and J are TRBV28 and TRBJ2-2; D uncertain. Germline V gene lookup returns CDR1 MDHEN and CDR2 SYDVKM. This CDR3 is built from 13 residues. The V gene lost 2 bases and the J gene lost 5 bases, with 6 bases spanning the gap. CDR3 nucleotides: TGTGCCAGCAGTTTAAGGCTTACCGGGGAGCTGTTTTTT. Translating it yields CASSLRLTGELFF.

This chain uses TRBV29-1 with TRBJ2-7, with 7 bases identical to TRBD1. Germline loops: CDR1 SQVTM, CDR2 ANQGSEA. CDR3 length equals 13 residues. J gave up 2 bases and V 4 bases, and 5 bases lay outside the gene matches. The CDR3 DNA follows: TGCAGCGTTGTGGACAGGAGGACCTACGAGCAGTACTTC. Residues: CSVVDRRTYEQYF.

The V and J genes are TRBV5-1 and TRBJ2-2, with 8 bases that match TRBD1. Germline V CDR1 and CDR2: SGHRS, YFSETQ. This CDR3 is 15 amino acids long. V was clipped by 0 bases and J by 6 bases; unmatched bases: 4. DNA of the CDR3: TGCGCCAGCAGCTTGGCGGACAGGGTAGCCGGGGAGCTGTTTTTT. Protein sequence: CASSLADRVAGELFF.

This CDR3 is CASSHGGTRRRETQYF. For the CDR3, the DNA is TGTGCCAGCAGCCATGGCGGGACTAGGAGGAGGGAGACCCAGTACTTC. The J gene is TRBJ2-5, the V gene TRBV7-2; 8 bases align to TRBD2. V dropped 5 bases and J dropped 5; count of bases not matched to a gene: 13. The CDR3 is 16 residues long. CDR1 and CDR2 (germline): SGHTA, FQGNSA.

The chain uses TRBV2 and TRBJ1-1; D gene ambiguous. The CDR3 loop spans 13 amino acids. Trimming pared 9 bases from V and 5 bases from J, leaving 16 bases between. Germline V gene lookup returns CDR1 SNHLY and CDR2 FYNNEI. The CDR3 loop is CASGVGRVTEAFF. CDR3 nucleotide sequence: TGTGCCAGTGGGGTAGGGAGGGTAACTGAAGCTTTCTTT. The whole variable domain, filled in from reference TRBV2 and TRBJ1-1, reads EPEVTQTPSHQVTQMGQEVILRCVPISNHLYFYWYRQILGQKVEFLVSFYNNEISEKSEIFDDQFSVERPDGSNFTLKIRSTKLEDSAMYFCASGVGRVTEAFFGQGTRLTVV.

The J gene is TRBJ1-1, the V gene TRBV5-8; D possibly corresponds to TRBD1 (5 bases). Trimming took off 4 bases at V and 4 bases at J, with 8 bases between the two ends. The V gene's germline CDR1 is SGHTS and CDR2 YDEGEE. The CDR3 is made up of 12 amino acids. CDR3 protein: CASSARVTEAFF. In nucleotides, the CDR3 is TGTGCCAGCAGCGCCAGGGTCACTGAAGCTTTCTTT.

In nucleotides, the CDR3 is TGTGCCACCAGCAACAGCCGGGACACCCCCCTGAACACTGAAGCTTTCTTT. Translation gives CATSNSRDTPLNTEAFF. The chain uses TRBV15 and TRBJ1-1, with a possible D match to TRBD1 (6 bases). The CDR3 is 17 amino acids. Germline CDR1 reads LNHNV; CDR2 reads YYDKDF (reference sequence). The ends were cut back, 4 bases at V and 0 bases at J, with 18 bases in the middle.

The chain has TRBV11-1 and TRBJ2-7, with D unclear. V lost 0 bases and J 2 bases, leaving 8 bases between the germline ends. The V gene's germline CDR1 is SGHAT and CDR2 FQDESV (reference sequence). The length of the CDR3 is 14 residues. The CDR3 region is CASSLADGPYEQYF. Written as DNA, the CDR3 is TGTGCCAGCAGCTTAGCGGACGGACCCTACGAGCAGTACTTC.

This chain connects TRBV2 to TRBJ2-1; a weak D match, TRBD1 (5 bases). This CDR3 is 13 amino acids long. CDR1 SNHLY and CDR2 FYNNEI come from the germline V gene. V lost 6 bases and J 4 bases, leaving 10 bases between the germline ends. The CDR3 DNA reads as TGTGCCAGCAGCGACCGACAGTACAATGAGCAGTTCTTC. Translating it yields CASSDRQYNEQFF.

The chain has TRBV12-5 and TRBJ2-7, with D perhaps assigned TRBD1 or TRBD2 (5 bases each). This CDR3 has 13 amino acids. V lost 8 bases, J lost 3 bases, and 14 bases lay in between. Germline CDR1 LGHNT, CDR2 FRNRAP. The CDR3 reads CASLRGGHYEQYF. The CDR3 DNA reads TGTGCTAGTCTCCGTGGAGGACACTACGAGCAGTACTTC.

V and J are TRBV11-2 and TRBJ2-1, with D perhaps matching TRBD2 (5 bases). The CDR3 covers 15 residues. Trimming took off 4 bases at V and 0 bases at J, with 10 bases between the two ends. The V gene's germline CDR1 is SGHAT and CDR2 FQNNGV. CDR3 nucleotides: TGTGCCAGCAGCTCGGACTGGAGCTCCTACAATGAGCAGTTCTTC. It encodes CASSSDWSSYNEQFF.

The chain recombines TRBV7-2 with TRBJ2-1, with D unresolved. CDR1 and CDR2 from the germline V gene are SGHTA and FQGNSA. Trimming shortened V by 5 bases and J by 1 base, and 9 bases separated the two germline ends. The CDR3 spans 14 residues. The DNA for the CDR3 is TGTGCCAGCAGCCTCGATCCTTCCTACAATGAGCAGTTCTTC. Translating it yields CASSLDPSYNEQFF.